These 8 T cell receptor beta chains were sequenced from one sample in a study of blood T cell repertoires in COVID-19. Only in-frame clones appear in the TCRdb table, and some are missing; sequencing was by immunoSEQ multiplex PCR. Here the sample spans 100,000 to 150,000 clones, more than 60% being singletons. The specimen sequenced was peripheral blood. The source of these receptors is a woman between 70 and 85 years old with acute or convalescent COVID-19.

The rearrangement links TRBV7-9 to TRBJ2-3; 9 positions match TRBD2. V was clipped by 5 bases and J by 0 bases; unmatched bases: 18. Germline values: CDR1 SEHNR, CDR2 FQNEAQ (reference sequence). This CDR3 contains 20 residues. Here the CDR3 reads CASSTLRGSGGGYSTDTQYF. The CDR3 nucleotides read TGTGCCAGCAGCACGCTACGTGGTAGCGGGGGAGGATATAGCACAGATACGCAGTATTTT.

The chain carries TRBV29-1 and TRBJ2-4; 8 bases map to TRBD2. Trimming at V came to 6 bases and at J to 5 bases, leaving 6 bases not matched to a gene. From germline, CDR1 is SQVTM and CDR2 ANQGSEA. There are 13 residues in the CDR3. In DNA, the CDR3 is TGCAGCGTAGCCGGGACTAGGCAAAACATTCAGTACTTC. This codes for CSVAGTRQNIQYF.

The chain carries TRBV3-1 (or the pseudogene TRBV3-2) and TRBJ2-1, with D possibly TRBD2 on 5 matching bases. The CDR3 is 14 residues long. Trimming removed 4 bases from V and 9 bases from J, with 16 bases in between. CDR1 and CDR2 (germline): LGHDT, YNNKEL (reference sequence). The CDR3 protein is CASSPLRERGEQFF. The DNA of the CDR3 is TGTGCCAGCAGCCCCCTAAGGGAGAGAGGTGAGCAGTTCTTC.

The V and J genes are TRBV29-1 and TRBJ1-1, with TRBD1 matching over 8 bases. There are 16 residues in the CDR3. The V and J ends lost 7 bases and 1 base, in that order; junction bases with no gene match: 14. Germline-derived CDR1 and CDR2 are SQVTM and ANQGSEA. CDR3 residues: CSAWGTGGKANTEAFF. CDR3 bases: TGCAGCGCCTGGGGGACAGGAGGTAAAGCGAACACTGAAGCTTTCTTT.

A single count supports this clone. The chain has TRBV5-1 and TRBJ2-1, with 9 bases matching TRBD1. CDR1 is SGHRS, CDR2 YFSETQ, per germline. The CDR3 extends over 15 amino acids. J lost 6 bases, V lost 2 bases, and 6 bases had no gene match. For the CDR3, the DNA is TGCGCCAGCAGCTTAGAACCGGGACAGGGCAATGAGCAGTTCTTC. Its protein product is CASSLEPGQGNEQFF.

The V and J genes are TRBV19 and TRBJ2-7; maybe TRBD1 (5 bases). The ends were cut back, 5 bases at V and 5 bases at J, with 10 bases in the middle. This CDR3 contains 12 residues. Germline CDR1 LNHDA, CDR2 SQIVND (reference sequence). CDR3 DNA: TGTGCCAGTAGTGTCATGGGGCACGAGCAGTACTTC. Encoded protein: CASSVMGHEQYF.

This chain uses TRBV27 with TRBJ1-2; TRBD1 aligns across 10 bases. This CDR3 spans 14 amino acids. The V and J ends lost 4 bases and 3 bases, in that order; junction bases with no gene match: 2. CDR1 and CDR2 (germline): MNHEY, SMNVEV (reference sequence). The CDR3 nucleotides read TGTGCCAGCAGTTCGGGACAGGGGTACTATGGCTACACCTTC. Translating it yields CASSSGQGYYGYTF.

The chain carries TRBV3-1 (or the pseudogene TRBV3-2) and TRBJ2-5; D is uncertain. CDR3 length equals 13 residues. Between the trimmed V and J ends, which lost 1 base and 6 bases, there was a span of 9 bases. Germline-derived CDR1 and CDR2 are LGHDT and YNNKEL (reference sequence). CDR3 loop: CASSQVRVKTQYF. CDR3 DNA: TGTGCCAGCAGCCAAGTCCGCGTTAAGACCCAGTACTTC.